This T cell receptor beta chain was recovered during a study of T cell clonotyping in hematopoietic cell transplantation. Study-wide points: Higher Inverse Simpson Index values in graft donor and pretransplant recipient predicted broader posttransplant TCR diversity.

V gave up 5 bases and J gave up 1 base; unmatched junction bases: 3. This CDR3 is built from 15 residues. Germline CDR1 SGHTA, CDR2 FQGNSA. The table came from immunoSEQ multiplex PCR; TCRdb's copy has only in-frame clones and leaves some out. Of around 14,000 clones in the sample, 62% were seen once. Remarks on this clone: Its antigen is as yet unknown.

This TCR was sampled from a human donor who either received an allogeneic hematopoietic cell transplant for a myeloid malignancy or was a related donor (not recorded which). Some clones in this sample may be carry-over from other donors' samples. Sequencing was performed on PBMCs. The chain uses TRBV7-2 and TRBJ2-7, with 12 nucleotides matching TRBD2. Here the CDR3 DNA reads TGTGCCAGCAGCCGACTAGCGGGAGAGTCCTACGAGCAGTACTTC. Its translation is CASSRLAGESYEQYF. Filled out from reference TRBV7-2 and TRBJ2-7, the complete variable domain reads GAGVSQSPSNKVTEKGKDVELRCDPISGHTALYWYRQSLGQGLEFLIYFQGNSAPDKSGLPSDRFSAERTGGSVSTLTIQRTQQEDSAVYLCASSRLAGESYEQYFGPGTRLTVT.